This TCR beta chain stems from a study of blood T cells in healthy people across ages. CDR1 DFQATT and CDR2 SNEGSKA come from the germline V gene (reference sequence). V dropped 3 bases and J dropped 2; count of bases not matched to a gene: 5. CDR3 size: 14 residues. PCR was performed a second time for roughly 7 to 12 cycles using a sample-barcoded 5' primer and a J-beta primer mix. Using its own MiXCR run on the 5' RACE reads, TCRdb lists one record per CDR3 protein. The data hold 500,000 to 550,000 distinct CDR3 sequences, with approximately 25% observed a single time. These same data were also listed under a study on T cells of mothers and their children. That report notes: There were over 9 million TCR beta CDR3 reads from each mother and around 2.7 million from each child.

This TCR derives from a boy aged 5-17 years in good health. Sequenced sample: blood. The chain employs TRBV20-1 and TRBJ2-3; TRBD2 agrees at 7 bases. The CDR3 bases are TGCAGTGCTAGTTTGGCGGGGGACACAGATACGCAGTATTTT. Amino acid sequence: CSASLAGDTDTQYF.